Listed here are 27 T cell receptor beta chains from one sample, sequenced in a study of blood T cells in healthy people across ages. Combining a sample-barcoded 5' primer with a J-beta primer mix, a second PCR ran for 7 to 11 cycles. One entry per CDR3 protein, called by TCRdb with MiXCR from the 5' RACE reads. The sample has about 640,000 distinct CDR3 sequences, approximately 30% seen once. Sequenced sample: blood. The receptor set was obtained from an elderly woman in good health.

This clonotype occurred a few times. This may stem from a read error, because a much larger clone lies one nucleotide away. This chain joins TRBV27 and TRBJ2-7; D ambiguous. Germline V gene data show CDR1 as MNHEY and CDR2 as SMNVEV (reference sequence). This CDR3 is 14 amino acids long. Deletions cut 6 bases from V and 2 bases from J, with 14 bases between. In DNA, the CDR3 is TGTGCCAGCAGGCCCGGGCTCCTAACCTACGAGCAGTACTTC. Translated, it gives CASRPGLLTYEQYF.

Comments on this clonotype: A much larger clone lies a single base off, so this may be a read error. As DNA, the CDR3 is TGTACCGGGGGAATGACGTCTGGGGCCAACGTCCTGACTTTC. Translated, it gives CTGGMTSGANVLTF. The gene calls are TRBV7-9 and TRBJ2-6, with D possibly matching TRBD2 (6 bases). This CDR3 comprises 14 residues. Germline loops: CDR1 SEHNR, CDR2 FQNEAQ (reference sequence).

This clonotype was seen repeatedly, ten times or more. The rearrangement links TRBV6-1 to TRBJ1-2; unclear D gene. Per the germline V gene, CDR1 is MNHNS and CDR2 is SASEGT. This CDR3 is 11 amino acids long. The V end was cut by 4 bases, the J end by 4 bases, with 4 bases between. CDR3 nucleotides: TGTGCCAGCAGTGTGAGCTATGGCTACACCTTC. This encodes CASSVSYGYTF.

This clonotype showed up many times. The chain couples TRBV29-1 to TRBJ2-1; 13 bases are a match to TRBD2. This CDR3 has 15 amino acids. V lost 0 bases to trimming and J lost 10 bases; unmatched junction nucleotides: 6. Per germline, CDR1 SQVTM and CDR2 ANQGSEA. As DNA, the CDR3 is TGCAGCGTTGAAGATGCACTAGCGGGGGGGCGAGAGCAGTTCTTC. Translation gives CSVEDALAGGREQFF.

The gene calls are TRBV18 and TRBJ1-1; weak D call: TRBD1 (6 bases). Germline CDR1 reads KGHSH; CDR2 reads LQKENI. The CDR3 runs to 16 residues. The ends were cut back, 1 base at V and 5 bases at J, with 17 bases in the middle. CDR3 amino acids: CASSPQGGLPGTEAFF. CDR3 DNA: TGTGCCAGCTCACCACAGGGGGGCCTACCAGGGACTGAAGCTTTCTTT.

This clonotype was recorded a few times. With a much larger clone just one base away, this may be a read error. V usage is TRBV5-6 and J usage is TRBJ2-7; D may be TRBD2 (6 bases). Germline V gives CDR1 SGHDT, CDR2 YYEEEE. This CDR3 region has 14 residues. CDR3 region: CVSSHRGSTYEQYF. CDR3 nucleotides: TGTGTCAGCAGCCATCGGGGGTCAACCTACGAGCAGTACTTC.

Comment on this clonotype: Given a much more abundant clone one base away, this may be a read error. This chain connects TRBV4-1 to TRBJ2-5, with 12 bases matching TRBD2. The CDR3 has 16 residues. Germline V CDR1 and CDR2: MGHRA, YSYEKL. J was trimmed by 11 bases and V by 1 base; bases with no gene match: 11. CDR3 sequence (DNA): TGCGCCAGCAGCCAAGGACTAGCGGGGGTGGCGGGTGAGCAGTACTTC. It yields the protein CASSQGLAGVAGEQYF.

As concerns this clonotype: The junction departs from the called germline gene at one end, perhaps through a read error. The CDR3 loop is CVSSGPGRLTAGYTF. Written as DNA, the CDR3 is TGTGTCAGCAGTGGTCCGGGACGGCTGACCGCTGGCTACACCTTC. The V call is TRBV12-3 or TRBV12-4, the J call TRBJ1-2; TRBD1 is a possible D gene (5 bases). The CDR3 has 15 amino acids.

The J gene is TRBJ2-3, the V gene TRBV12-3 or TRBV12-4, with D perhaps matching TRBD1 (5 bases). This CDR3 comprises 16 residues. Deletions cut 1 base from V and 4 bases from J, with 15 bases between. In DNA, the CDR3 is TGTGCCAGCAGTTTAGGGACAAGCTTGTTGGCAGATACGCAGTATTTT. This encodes CASSLGTSLLADTQYF.

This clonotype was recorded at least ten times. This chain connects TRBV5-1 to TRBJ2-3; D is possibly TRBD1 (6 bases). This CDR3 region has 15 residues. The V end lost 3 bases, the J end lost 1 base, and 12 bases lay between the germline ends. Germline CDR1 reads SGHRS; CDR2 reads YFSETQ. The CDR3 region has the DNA TGCGCCAGCAGCTCCACAGGGTTGCGCACAGATACGCAGTATTTT. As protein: CASSSTGLRTDTQYF.

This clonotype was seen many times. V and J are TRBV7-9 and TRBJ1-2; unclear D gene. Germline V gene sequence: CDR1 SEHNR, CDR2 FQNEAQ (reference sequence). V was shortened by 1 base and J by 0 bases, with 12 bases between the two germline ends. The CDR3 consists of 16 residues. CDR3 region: CASSLGIGGSNYGYTF. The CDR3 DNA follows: TGTGCCAGCAGCTTAGGTATTGGAGGATCTAACTATGGCTACACCTTC.

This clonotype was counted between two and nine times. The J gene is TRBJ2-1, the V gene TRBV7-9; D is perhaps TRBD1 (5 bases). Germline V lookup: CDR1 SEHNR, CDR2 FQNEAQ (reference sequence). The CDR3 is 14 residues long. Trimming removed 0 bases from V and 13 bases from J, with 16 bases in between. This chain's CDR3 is CASSLAAGQETQFF. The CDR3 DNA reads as TGTGCCAGCAGCTTAGCGGCAGGGCAAGAGACCCAGTTCTTC. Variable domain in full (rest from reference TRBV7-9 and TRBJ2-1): DTGVSQNPRHKITKRGQNVTFRCDPISEHNRLYWYRQTLGQGPEFLTYFQNEAQLEKSRLLSDRFSAERPKGSFSTLEIQRTEQGDSAMYLCASSLAAGQETQFFGPGTRLTVL.

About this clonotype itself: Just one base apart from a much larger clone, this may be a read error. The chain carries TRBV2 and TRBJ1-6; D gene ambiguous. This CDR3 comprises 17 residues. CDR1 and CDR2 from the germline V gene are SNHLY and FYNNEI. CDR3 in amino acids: CTSSEDGPSSYNSPLHF. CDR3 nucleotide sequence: TGTACCAGCAGTGAAGACGGACCAAGCTCCTATAATTCACCCCTCCACTTT.

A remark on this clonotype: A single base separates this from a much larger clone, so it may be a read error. The CDR3 sequence: CRGTGGTGELFF. In nucleotides, the CDR3 is TGCAGGGGGACAGGGGGGACCGGGGAGCTGTTTTTT. The chain is built from TRBV20-1 and TRBJ2-2; 11 nucleotides align to TRBD1. The CDR3 covers 12 residues. CDR1 DFQATT and CDR2 SNEGSKA come from the germline V gene (reference sequence).

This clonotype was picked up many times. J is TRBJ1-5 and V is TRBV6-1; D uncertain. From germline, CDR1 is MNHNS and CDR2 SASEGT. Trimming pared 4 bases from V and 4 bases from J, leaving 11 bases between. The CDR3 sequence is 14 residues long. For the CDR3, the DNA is TGTGCCAGCAGTGCTGCGACGGTTAATCAGCCCCAGCATTTT. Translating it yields CASSAATVNQPQHF.

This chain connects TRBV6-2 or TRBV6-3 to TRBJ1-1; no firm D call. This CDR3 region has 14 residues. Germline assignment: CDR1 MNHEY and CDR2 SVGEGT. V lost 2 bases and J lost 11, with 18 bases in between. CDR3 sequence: CASSYGLAGSRAFF. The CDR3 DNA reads TGTGCCAGCAGTTACGGTCTGGCAGGTTCTAGGGCTTTCTTT.

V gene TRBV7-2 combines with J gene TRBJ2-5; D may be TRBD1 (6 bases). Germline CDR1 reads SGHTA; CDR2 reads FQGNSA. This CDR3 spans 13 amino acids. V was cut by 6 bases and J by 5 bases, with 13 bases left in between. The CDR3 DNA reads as TGTGCCAGCAGTCCCAGACAGGCGGAGACCCAGTACTTC. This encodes CASSPRQAETQYF.

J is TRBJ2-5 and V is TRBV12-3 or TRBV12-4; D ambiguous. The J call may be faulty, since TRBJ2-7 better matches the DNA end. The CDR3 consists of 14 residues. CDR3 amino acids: CASSLEVRAYEQYF. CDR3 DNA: TGTGCCAGCAGTTTAGAGGTTAGGGCCTACGAGCAGTACTTC.

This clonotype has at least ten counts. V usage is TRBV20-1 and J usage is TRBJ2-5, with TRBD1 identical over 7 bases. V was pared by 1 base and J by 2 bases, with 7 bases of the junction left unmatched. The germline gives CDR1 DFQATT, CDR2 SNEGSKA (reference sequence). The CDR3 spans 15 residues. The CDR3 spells CSARAHSGQQETQYF. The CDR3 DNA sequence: TGCAGTGCTAGAGCACACTCGGGACAGCAAGAGACCCAGTACTTC.

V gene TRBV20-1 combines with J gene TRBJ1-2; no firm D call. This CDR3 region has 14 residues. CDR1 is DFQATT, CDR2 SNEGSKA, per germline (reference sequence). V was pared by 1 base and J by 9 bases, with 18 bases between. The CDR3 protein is CSARGRGRSDSYTF. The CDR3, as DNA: TGCAGTGCTAGAGGCCGGGGTAGATCAGATAGCTACACCTTC.

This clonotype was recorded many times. The CDR3 loop reads CATRFGGTDTQYF. CDR3 nucleotide sequence: TGTGCCACCAGGTTCGGGGGCACAGATACGCAGTATTTT. The rearrangement uses TRBV12-3 or TRBV12-4 and TRBJ2-3; tentative D call: TRBD2 (5 bases). V lost 10 bases, J lost 1 base, and 12 bases lay in between. There are 13 residues in the CDR3.

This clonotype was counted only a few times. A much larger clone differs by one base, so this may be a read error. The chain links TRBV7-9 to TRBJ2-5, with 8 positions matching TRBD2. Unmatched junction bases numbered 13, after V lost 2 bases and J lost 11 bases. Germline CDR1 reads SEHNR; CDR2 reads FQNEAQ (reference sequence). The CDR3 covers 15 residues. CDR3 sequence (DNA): TGTGCCAGCAGCTTACTGGCGGGGGGCGGGGATGAGCAGTACTTC. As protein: CASSLLAGGGDEQYF. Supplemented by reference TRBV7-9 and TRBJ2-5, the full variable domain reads DTGVSQNPRHKITKRGQNVTFRCDPISEHNRLYWYRQTLGQGPEFLTYFQNEAQLEKSRLLSDRFSAERPKGSFSTLEIQRTEQGDSAMYLCASSLLAGGGDEQYFGPGTRLLVL.

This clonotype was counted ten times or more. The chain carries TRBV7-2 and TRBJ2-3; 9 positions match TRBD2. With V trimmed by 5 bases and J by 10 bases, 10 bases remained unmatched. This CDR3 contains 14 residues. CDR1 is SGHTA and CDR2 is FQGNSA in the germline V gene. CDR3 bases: TGTGCCAGCAGCCGGGACTACTCTAGCGGGGCGCAGTATTTT. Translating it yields CASSRDYSSGAQYF. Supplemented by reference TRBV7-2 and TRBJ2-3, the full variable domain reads GAGVSQSPSNKVTEKGKDVELRCDPISGHTALYWYRQSLGQGLEFLIYFQGNSAPDKSGLPSDRFSAERTGGSVSTLTIQRTQQEDSAVYLCASSRDYSSGAQYFGPGTRLTVL.

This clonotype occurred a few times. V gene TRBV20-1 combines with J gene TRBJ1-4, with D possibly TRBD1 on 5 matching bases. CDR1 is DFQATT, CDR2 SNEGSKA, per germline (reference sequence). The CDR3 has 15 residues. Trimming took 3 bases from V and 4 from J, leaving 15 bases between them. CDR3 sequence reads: CSARDRRGLNEKLFF. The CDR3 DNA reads TGCAGTGCTAGGGACCGCCGGGGCCTTAATGAAAAACTGTTTTTT.

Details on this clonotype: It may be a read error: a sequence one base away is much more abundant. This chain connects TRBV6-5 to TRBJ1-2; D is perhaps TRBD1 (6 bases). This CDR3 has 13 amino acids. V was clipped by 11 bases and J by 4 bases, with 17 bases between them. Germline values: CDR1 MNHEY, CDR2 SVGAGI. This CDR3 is CAGGRQVFYGYTF. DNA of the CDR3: TGTGCCGGTGGGAGACAGGTGTTCTATGGCTACACCTTC.

Here the CDR3 reads CASSLEGLAGGDEQFF. CDR3 bases: TGCGCCAGCAGCTTGGAGGGACTAGCGGGGGGTGATGAGCAGTTCTTC. The chain combines TRBV5-1 with TRBJ2-1; 15 bases are shared with TRBD2. CDR1 is SGHRS and CDR2 is YFSETQ in the germline V gene. This CDR3 has 16 amino acids. V shed 0 bases and J 8 bases; nucleotides not matched to a gene: 3.

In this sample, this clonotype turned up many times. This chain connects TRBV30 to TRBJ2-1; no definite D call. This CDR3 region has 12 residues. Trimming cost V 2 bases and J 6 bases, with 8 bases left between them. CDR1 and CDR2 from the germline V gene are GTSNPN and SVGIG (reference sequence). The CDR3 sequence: CAWSPSVNEQFF. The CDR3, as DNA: TGTGCCTGGAGTCCCTCTGTCAATGAGCAGTTCTTC. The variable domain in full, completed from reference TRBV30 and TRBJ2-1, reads SQTIHQWPATLVQPVGSPLSLECTVEGTSNPNLYWYRQAAGRGLQLLFYSVGIGQISSEVPQNLSASRPQDRQFILSSKKLLLSDSGFYLCAWSPSVNEQFFGPGTRLTVL.